The clone carrying this TCR beta chain showed up just a few times. The entry originates in a study of T cell repertoires in cytomegalovirus infection. Germline CDR1 reads SGHVS; CDR2 reads FNYEAQ. This CDR3 is 15 amino acids long. V lost 0 bases, J lost 4 bases, and 12 bases lay in between. Each CDR3 protein is one row after TCRdb ran MiXCR on the reads. In the table there are around 740,000 distinct CDR3 sequences, less than 40% of which are singletons. Sequencing was performed on PBMCs. The chain links TRBV7-6 to TRBJ1-1; the D gene is possibly TRBD1 (5 bases). The clonotype comes from a human donor in good health (CMV status not recorded). Some clones in this sample may be carry-over from other donors' samples. As DNA, the CDR3 is TGTGCCAGCAGCTTAGCGACAGCAACGGGCACTGAAGCTTTCTTT. It specifies CASSLATATGTEAFF.